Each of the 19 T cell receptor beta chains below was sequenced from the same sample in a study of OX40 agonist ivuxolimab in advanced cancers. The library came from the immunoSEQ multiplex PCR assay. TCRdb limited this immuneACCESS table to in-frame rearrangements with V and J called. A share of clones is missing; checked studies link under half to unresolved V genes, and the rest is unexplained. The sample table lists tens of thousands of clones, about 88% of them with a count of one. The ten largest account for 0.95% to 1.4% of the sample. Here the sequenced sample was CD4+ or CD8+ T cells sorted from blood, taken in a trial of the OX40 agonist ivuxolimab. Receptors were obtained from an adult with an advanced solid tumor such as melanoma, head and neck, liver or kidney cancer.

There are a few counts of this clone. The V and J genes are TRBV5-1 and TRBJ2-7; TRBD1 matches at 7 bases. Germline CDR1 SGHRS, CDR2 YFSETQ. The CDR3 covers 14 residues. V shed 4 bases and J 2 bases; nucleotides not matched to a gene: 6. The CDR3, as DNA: TGCGCCAGCAGCCCAGGACAGGTGACCTACGAGCAGTACTTC. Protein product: CASSPGQVTYEQYF.

As DNA, the CDR3 is TGTGCCAGCAGTGCTGACAGTTACAATGAGCAGTTCTTC. Translation: CASSADSYNEQFF. The chain carries TRBV6-4 and TRBJ2-1; possible D gene TRBD1, 5 bases. Trimming removed 4 bases at V and 4 bases at J, with 8 bases between. CDR1 MRHNA and CDR2 SNTAGT come from the germline V gene. CDR3 length: 13 amino acids.

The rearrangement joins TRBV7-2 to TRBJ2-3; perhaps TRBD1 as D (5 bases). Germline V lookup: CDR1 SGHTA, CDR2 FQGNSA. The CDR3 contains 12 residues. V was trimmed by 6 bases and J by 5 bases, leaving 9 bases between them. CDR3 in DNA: TGTGCCAGCAGGCAGACAGTAGATACGCAGTATTTT. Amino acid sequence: CASRQTVDTQYF.

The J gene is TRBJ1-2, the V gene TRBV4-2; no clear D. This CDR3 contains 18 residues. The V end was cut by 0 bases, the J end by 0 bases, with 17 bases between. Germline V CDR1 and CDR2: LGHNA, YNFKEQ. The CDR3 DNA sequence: TGTGCCAGCAGCCAAGATGTCCCGGGCCAAGACGCTAACTATGGCTACACCTTC. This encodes CASSQDVPGQDANYGYTF.

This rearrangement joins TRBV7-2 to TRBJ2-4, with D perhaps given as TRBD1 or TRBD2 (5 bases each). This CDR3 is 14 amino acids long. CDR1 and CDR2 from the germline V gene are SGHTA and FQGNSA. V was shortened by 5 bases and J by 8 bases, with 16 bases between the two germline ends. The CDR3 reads CASSPSGGDDIQYF. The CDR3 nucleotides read TGTGCCAGCAGCCCTAGTGGGGGTGATGACATTCAGTACTTC.

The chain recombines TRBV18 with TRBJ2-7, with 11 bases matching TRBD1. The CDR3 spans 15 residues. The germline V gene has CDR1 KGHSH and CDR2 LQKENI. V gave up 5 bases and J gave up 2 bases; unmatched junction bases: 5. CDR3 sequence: CASSAPGQGAYEQYF. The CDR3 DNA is TGTGCCAGCTCAGCCCCGGGACAGGGGGCCTACGAGCAGTACTTC.

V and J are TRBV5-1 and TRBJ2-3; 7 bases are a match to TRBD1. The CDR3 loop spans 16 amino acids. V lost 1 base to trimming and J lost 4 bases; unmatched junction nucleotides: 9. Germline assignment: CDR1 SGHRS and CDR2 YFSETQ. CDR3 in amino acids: CASSLFGTGVPDTQYF. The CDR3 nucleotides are TGCGCCAGCAGCTTGTTCGGAACAGGGGTACCAGATACGCAGTATTTT.

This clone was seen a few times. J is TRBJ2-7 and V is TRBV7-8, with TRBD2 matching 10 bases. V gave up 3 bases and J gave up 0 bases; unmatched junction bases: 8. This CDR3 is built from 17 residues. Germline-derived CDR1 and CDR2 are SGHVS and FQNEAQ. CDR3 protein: CASSFPSGSEISYEQYF. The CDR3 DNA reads TGTGCCAGCAGCTTCCCTAGCGGGAGCGAGATCTCCTACGAGCAGTACTTC.

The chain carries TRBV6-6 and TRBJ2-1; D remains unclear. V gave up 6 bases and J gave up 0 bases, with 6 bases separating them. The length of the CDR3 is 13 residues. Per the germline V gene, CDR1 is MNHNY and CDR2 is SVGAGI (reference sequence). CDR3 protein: CASSAGSYNEQFF. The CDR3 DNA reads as TGTGCCAGCAGCGCAGGCTCCTACAATGAGCAGTTCTTC.

DNA for the CDR3: TGTGCCTGGAGTTCTCCCTCGGGACAGGGGGCCGGGGAGCTGTTTTTT. It translates to CAWSSPSGQGAGELFF. The chain employs TRBV30 and TRBJ2-2, with TRBD1 identical over 11 bases. V lost 2 bases and J lost 6; bases outside the gene matches: 8. The CDR3 runs to 16 residues. Looked up from germline, CDR1 is GTSNPN and CDR2 is SVGIG (reference sequence).

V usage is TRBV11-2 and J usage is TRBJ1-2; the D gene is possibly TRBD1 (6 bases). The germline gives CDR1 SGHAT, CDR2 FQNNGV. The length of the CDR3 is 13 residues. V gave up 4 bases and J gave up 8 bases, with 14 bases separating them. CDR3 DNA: TGTGCCAGCAGCTACCGCTACAGGGAGGGCTACACCTTC. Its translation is CASSYRYREGYTF.

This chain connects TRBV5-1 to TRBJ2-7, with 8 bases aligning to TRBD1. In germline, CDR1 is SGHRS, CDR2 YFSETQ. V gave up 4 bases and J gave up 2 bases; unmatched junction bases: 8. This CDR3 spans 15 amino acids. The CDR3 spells CASSPGGAEPYEQYF. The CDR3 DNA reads TGCGCCAGCAGCCCAGGGGGCGCGGAGCCCTACGAGCAGTACTTC.

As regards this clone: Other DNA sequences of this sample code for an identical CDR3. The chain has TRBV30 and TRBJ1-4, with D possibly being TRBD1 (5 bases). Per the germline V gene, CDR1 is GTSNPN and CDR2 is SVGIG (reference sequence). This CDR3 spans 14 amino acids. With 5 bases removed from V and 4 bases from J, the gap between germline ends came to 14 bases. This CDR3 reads CAWSPGRINEKLFF. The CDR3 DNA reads TGTGCCTGGTCGCCGGGACGGATTAATGAAAAACTGTTTTTT.

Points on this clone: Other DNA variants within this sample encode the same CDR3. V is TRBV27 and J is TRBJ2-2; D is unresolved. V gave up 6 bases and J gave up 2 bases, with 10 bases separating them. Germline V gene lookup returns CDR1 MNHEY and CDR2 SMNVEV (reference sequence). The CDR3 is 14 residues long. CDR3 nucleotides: TGTGCCAGCAGACTGGACGGTAACACCGGGGAGCTGTTTTTT. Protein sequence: CASRLDGNTGELFF.

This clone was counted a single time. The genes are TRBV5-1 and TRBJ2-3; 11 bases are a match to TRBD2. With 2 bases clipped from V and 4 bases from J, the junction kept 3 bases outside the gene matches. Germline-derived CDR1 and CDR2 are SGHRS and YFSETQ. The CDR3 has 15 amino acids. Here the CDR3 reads CASSLLAGEPDTQYF. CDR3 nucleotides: TGCGCCAGCAGCTTACTAGCGGGAGAGCCAGATACGCAGTATTTT.

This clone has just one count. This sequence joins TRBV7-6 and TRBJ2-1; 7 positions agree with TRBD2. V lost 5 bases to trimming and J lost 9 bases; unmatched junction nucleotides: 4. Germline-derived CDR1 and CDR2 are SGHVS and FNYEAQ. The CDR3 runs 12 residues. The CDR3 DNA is TGTGCCAGCAGCGTCAGGGAGGGTGAGCAGTTCTTC. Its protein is CASSVREGEQFF.

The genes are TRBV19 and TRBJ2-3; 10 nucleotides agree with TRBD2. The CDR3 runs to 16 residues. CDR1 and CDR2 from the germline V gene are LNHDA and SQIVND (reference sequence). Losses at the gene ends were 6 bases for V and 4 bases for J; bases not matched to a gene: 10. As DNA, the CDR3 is TGTGCCAGTAGGATGGGGTCTAGCGGGAGCGCAGATACGCAGTATTTT. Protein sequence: CASRMGSSGSADTQYF.

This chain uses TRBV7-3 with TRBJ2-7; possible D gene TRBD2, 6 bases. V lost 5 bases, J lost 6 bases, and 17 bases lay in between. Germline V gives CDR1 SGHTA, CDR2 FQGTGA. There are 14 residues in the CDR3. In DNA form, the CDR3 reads TGTGCCAGCAGCGCCGGTTCCCCCGGGAGCGAGCAGTACTTC. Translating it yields CASSAGSPGSEQYF.

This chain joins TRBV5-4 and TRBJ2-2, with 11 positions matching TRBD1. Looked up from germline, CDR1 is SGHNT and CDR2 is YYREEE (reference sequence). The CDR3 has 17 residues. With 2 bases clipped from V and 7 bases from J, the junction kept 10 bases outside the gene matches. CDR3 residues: CASSFYSGTGGSGELFF. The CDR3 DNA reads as TGTGCCAGCAGCTTTTACTCGGGGACAGGGGGTAGCGGGGAGCTGTTTTTT.